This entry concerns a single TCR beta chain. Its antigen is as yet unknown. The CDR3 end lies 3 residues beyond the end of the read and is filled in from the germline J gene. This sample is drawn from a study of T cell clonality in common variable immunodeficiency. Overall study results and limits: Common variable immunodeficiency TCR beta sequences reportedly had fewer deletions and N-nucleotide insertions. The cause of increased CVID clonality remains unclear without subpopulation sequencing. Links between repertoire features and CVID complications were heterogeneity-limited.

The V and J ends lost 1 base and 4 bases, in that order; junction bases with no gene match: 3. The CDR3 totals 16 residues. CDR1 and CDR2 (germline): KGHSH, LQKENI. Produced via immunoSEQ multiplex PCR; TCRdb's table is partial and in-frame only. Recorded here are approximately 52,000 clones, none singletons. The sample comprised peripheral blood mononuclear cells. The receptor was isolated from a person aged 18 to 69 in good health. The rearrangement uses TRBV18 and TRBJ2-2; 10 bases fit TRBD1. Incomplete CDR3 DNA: TGTGCCAGCTCACCACAAAGGGACAGGGGCACCGGGGAG. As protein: CASSPQRDRGTGE. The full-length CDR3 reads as CASSPQRDRGTGELFF.